These T cell receptor beta chains were read from a single sample in a study of T-cell reconstitution after alpha-beta-depleted transplantation in children. Using its own MiXCR run on the PCR reads, TCRdb lists one record per CDR3 protein. The sample consists of about 510,000 distinct CDR3 sequences, approximately 10% of them appearing once. The input for sequencing was PBMCs, mostly from graft donor cells, taken 180 days after TCRalphabeta/CD19-depleted stem cell transplant. The receptors stem from a female patient between 2 and 15 years old who had a stem cell transplant for aplastic anemia, so the T cells may come from the graft donor. CDR3s leave out the opening cysteine and the closing phenylalanine or tryptophan. D genes are given only for firm matches.

d_call: TRBD2; v_call: TRBV5-1; j_call: TRBJ2-1; cdr3_length: 16; cdr3_aa: ASSFPIRALADYNEQF
d_call: .; v_call: TRBV10-2; j_call: TRBJ1-2; cdr3_length: 11; cdr3_aa: ASSEATRNGYT
d_call: .; v_call: TRBV12-3/TRBV12-4; j_call: TRBJ1-2; cdr3_length: 10; cdr3_aa: ASSLTDYGYT
d_call: TRBD2; v_call: TRBV2; j_call: TRBJ2-7; cdr3_length: 15; cdr3_aa: ASRWGGLAGGPYEQY
d_call: .; v_call: TRBV7-8; j_call: TRBJ1-6; cdr3_length: 15; cdr3_aa: ASSSAWEGSYNSPLH
d_call: TRBD2; v_call: TRBV9; j_call: TRBJ2-1; cdr3_length: 15; cdr3_aa: ASSVSLSGISYYEQF
d_call: TRBD1; v_call: TRBV6-2/TRBV6-3; j_call: TRBJ2-7; cdr3_length: 13; cdr3_aa: ASSRPTGGRGEQY
d_call: .; v_call: TRBV29-1; j_call: TRBJ2-5; cdr3_length: 11; cdr3_aa: SVDRQIQETQY
d_call: TRBD1; v_call: TRBV7-3; j_call: TRBJ1-1; cdr3_length: 12; cdr3_aa: ASSLQGARTEAF
d_call: TRBD2; v_call: TRBV7-2; j_call: TRBJ2-7; cdr3_length: 12; cdr3_aa: ASSLGLAAYEQY
d_call: TRBD1; v_call: TRBV12-3/TRBV12-4; j_call: TRBJ2-5; cdr3_length: 12; cdr3_aa: ASSGTGGSKTQY
d_call: .; v_call: TRBV28; j_call: TRBJ2-5; cdr3_length: 12; cdr3_aa: ASNDRPSQETQY
d_call: TRBD1; v_call: TRBV15; j_call: TRBJ2-5; cdr3_length: 13; cdr3_aa: ATSRTGGPQETQY
d_call: .; v_call: TRBV7-2; j_call: TRBJ2-5; cdr3_length: 13; cdr3_aa: ASSLNMVTQETQY